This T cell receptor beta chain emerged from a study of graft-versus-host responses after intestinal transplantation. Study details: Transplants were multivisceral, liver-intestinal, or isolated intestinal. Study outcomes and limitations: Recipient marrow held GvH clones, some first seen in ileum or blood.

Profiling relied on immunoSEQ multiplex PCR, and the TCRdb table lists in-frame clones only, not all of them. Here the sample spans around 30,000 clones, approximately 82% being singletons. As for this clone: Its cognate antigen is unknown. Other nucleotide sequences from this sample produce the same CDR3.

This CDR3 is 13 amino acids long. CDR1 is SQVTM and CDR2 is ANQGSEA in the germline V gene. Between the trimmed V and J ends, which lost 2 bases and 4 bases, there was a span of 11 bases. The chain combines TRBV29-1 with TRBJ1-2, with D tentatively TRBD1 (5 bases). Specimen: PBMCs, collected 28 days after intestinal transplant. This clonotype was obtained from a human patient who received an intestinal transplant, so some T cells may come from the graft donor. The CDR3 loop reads CSVEWGDSYGYTF. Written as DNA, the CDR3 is TGCAGCGTTGAATGGGGAGACAGCTATGGCTACACCTTC.